Presented here are 11 T cell receptor beta chains from one specimen sequenced in a study of T cells in localized non-small cell lung cancer. TCRdb's copy holds only in-frame clones and misses some; the assay was immunoSEQ multiplex PCR. The sample carries tens of thousands of clones, 85% to 90% recorded once. The specimen was peripheral blood, collected before any cancer treatment. These receptors were collected from a woman between 18 and 55 years old with stage III lung adenocarcinoma.

There are a few counts of this clone. The V gene is TRBV7-2, the J gene TRBJ1-2, with D unresolved. V lost 1 base and J 0 bases, leaving 3 bases between the germline ends. The CDR3 spans 13 residues. The germline V gene encodes CDR1 SGHTA and CDR2 FQGNSA. The CDR3 DNA reads TGTGCCAGCAGCTTAGACACTAACTATGGCTACACCTTC. Its translation is CASSLDTNYGYTF.

This clone appeared a single time. The chain links TRBV6-1 to TRBJ1-6; 8 bases match TRBD1. This CDR3 contains 15 residues. The J segment lost 7 bases and the V segment lost 6 bases, leaving 8 bases of the junction unmatched. Germline V gene data show CDR1 as MNHNS and CDR2 as SASEGT. Written as DNA, the CDR3 is TGTGCCAGCAGGCCGAGGACAGGGAAAAATTCACCCCTCCACTTT. Protein: CASRPRTGKNSPLHF.

This clone was recorded once. The chain couples TRBV9 to TRBJ1-2; the D gene is possibly TRBD1 (5 bases). Deletions cut 0 bases from V and 7 bases from J, with 10 bases between. This CDR3 has 13 residues. Per germline, CDR1 SGDLS and CDR2 YYNGEE. DNA for the CDR3: TGTGCCAGCAGCGTAGGGCAGGGACGTGGCTACACCTTC. It yields the protein CASSVGQGRGYTF. The complete variable domain, with remaining parts taken from reference TRBV9 and TRBJ1-2, reads DSGVTQTPKHLITATGQRVTLRCSPRSGDLSVYWYQQSLDQGLQFLIQYYNGEERAKGNILERFSAQQFPDLHSELNLSSLELGDSALYFCASSVGQGRGYTFGSGTRLTVV.

The V call is TRBV6-5, the J call TRBJ2-7; the D is unclear. The V end lost 5 bases, the J end lost 0 bases, and 5 bases lay between the germline ends. The CDR3 covers 12 residues. Germline values: CDR1 MNHEY, CDR2 SVGAGI. CDR3 DNA: TGTGCCAGCAGTACAAGCTCCTACGAGCAGTACTTC. Protein: CASSTSSYEQYF.

The rearrangement uses TRBV7-6 and TRBJ1-1, with TRBD1 matching 8 bases. The germline V gene has CDR1 SGHVS and CDR2 FNYEAQ. J gave up 0 bases and V 0 bases, and 12 bases lay outside the gene matches. The CDR3 is 19 amino acids. CDR3 coding DNA: TGTGCCAGCAGCTTAGCGCTCGAGGGTGCAGGGGGCTTGAACACTGAAGCTTTCTTT. Translation: CASSLALEGAGGLNTEAFF.

The V and J genes are TRBV19 and TRBJ1-4; no reliable D call. In germline, CDR1 is LNHDA, CDR2 SQIVND (reference sequence). The length of the CDR3 is 13 residues. V shed 6 bases and J shed 5 bases, with 10 bases lying between them. The CDR3 sequence is CASRGRLNEKLFF. DNA of the CDR3: TGTGCCAGTAGAGGCAGACTAAATGAAAAACTGTTTTTT.

The gene calls are TRBV7-3 and TRBJ2-2; 10 bases match TRBD2. The germline V gene has CDR1 SGHTA and CDR2 FQGTGA. V lost 2 bases, J lost 6 bases, and 6 bases stayed unmatched. This CDR3 is built from 16 residues. CDR3 sequence (DNA): TGTGCCAGCAGCTTAGGAGCGGGGGGGCTCCCCGGGGAGCTGTTTTTT. Translation: CASSLGAGGLPGELFF.

The chain links TRBV7-3 to TRBJ1-1, with no clear D. V dropped 0 bases and J dropped 2 bases, with 7 bases sitting between them. The germline gives CDR1 SGHTA, CDR2 FQGTGA. The CDR3 extends over 14 amino acids. The CDR3 nucleotides read TGTGCCAGCAGCTTAACGAGGGCCAACACTGAAGCTTTCTTT. As protein: CASSLTRANTEAFF.

This chain links TRBV6-1 with TRBJ1-1; no clear D. Trimming cost V 2 bases and J 0 bases, with 13 bases left between them. The germline V gene encodes CDR1 MNHNS and CDR2 SASEGT. This CDR3 contains 16 residues. CDR3 region: CASSEYGQLMNTEAFF. In DNA, the CDR3 is TGTGCCAGCAGTGAATACGGGCAGCTAATGAACACTGAAGCTTTCTTT.

The J gene is TRBJ2-7, the V gene TRBV13; a possible D gene is TRBD1 (5 bases). CDR1 is PRHDT and CDR2 is FYEKMQ in the germline V gene (reference sequence). V lost 8 bases to trimming and J lost 0 bases, with 11 bases between them. There are 13 residues in the CDR3. The CDR3 region has the DNA TGTGCCAGCCGCGCAGGGAACTCCTACGAGCAGTACTTC. Protein: CASRAGNSYEQYF.

This clone was observed once. This sample also contains other DNA sequences that code for the same CDR3. The V call is TRBV9, the J call TRBJ2-7, with D possibly being TRBD2 (7 bases). Germline CDR1 SGDLS, CDR2 YYNGEE. The ends were cut back, 0 bases at V and 7 bases at J, with 17 bases in the middle. The CDR3 is 15 amino acids. The CDR3: CASSVGRGPLGEQYF. CDR3 nucleotide sequence: TGTGCCAGCAGCGTAGGGCGGGGGCCATTGGGGGAGCAGTACTTC. Full variable domain (remainder filled in from reference TRBV9 and TRBJ2-7): DSGVTQTPKHLITATGQRVTLRCSPRSGDLSVYWYQQSLDQGLQFLIQYYNGEERAKGNILERFSAQQFPDLHSELNLSSLELGDSALYFCASSVGRGPLGEQYFGPGTRLTVT.